This T cell receptor beta chain stems from a study of response to subunit inactivated influenza vaccine. The study's findings and limits: After each seasonal influenza vaccination, few new T cells are recruited, the authors suggested.

CDR1 is KGHSH and CDR2 is LQKENI in the germline V gene. The V segment lost 3 bases and the J segment 5 bases; nucleotides outside the gene matches: 6. This CDR3 contains 14 residues. Only a few counts were recorded for this clonotype. Its antigen is still unknown. TCRdb reprocessed the RT-PCR reads with MiXCR, giving one entry per CDR3 protein. The sample records more than 600,000 distinct CDR3 sequences, about 18% being singletons. The sample here was PBMCs from blood, taken 5 to 6 days after vaccination. The V gene is TRBV18, the J gene TRBJ2-5; 7 positions match TRBD1. The sequence was obtained from a man aged 45-65 years who received an inactivated influenza vaccine. The CDR3 is CASSPGQGDETQYF. The CDR3, as DNA: TGTGCCAGCTCACCGGGGCAGGGGGACGAGACCCAGTACTTC.